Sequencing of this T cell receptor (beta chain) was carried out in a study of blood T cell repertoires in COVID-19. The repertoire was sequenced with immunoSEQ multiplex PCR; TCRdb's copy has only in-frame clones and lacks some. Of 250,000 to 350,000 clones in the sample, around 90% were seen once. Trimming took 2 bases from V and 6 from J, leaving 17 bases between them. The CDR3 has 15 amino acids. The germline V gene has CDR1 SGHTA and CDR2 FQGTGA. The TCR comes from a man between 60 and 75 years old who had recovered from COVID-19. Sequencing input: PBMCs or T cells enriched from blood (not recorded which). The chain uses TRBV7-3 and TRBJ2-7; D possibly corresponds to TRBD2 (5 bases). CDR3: CASSLSRDLPVEQYF. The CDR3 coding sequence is TGTGCCAGCAGCTTATCTCGGGATTTACCGGTCGAGCAGTACTTC.